The sequence of this T cell receptor (beta chain) was determined in a study of glioma-infiltrating T cells after dendritic cell vaccination. Study information: Patients received three intradermal dendritic cell vaccine injections at biweekly intervals.

The protocol was immunoSEQ multiplex PCR, while the TCRdb copy is restricted to in-frame clones and leaves out a portion. The sample comprises fewer than 85,000 clones, around 79% of which are singletons, and 2.1% rests with the top ten. Germline assignment: CDR1 SNHLY and CDR2 FYNNEI. This CDR3 has 13 amino acids. The ends were cut back, 6 bases at V and 6 bases at J, with 14 bases in the middle. Source: blood, taken before dendritic cell vaccination. The receptor comes from a human donor with glioblastoma. The chain employs TRBV2 and TRBJ1-1, with a possible D match to TRBD1 (6 bases). CDR3 DNA sequence: TGTGCCAGCAGGGCGGACAGTAAGTCTGAAGCTTTCTTT. Its protein product is CASRADSKSEAFF.